Reported below is one T cell receptor beta chain. This clonotype has a single count. It has no known antigen specificity. A read error may produce the germline difference seen at one junction end. Total RNA and DNA were co-extracted from about 20-30 mg of bulk tissue with the AllPrep DNA/RNA mini kit, without cell sorting. Between November 2015 and March 2016, a few patients in China with histopathologically diagnosed primary liver carcinoma had surgical resection. At the time of sampling, the patients were treatment-naive and had chronic HBV infection. Five spatially separated regions were sampled from each tumor: the superior, inferior, left-lateral and right-lateral poles, plus the tumor centre. More than 80% viable tumor cells were found by histology in every tumor sample. Fresh tumor and adjacent tissue pieces were bisected, with one half stored in RNAlater at -80 degrees C and the other half sent for histology.

CDR1 and CDR2 are drawn from the germline V gene: SGHAT, FQNNGV. Counted from cysteine to phenylalanine, this CDR3 has 17 amino acids. The retained sequence is limited to the CDR3, 51 bases, with the frame set at the first base. This entry comes from a study of tumor-infiltrating lymphocytes in primary liver carcinoma (TCRdb year 2017). The study in broad terms: Hepatocellular carcinoma (four) or combined HCC and intrahepatic cholangiocarcinoma (one) was present in the five patients, who were three men and two women aged 30 to 69 years. The five patients had tumors staged T1-T3 N0M0, with maximum diameters ranging from roughly 4 to 10 cm. Samples yielded roughly 3.5 to 8 million productive TCRbeta reads; read depth did not differ significantly between tissue types. Across five regions of each liver tumor, along with adjacent normal tissue and blood, the study brought together TCRbeta repertoire sequencing, expression microarrays and whole-exome sequencing. A total of roughly 35 specimens from 5 patients went through TCRbeta repertoire sequencing, namely 25 tumor regions, 5 adjacent noncancerous liver tissues and 5 peripheral blood samples. To link TCRbeta repertoire diversity with the local molecular phenotype, the approximately 27 tumor region samples were profiled using Agilent mRNA microarrays. Technical replicate repertoires showed high reproducibility, with mean shared-clone rates approximately 0.89 and correlation coefficients above 0.98. The investigation overall reported the following: Pairs of tumor regions showed greater repertoire overlap (mean around 36%) than tumor-adjacent pairs (roughly 17%) or tumor-blood pairs (approximately 15%), which is consistent with antigen-driven expansion. The top 250 clones made up a significantly larger repertoire fraction in tumors than in blood (p = 0.039). With just five or six patients in the study, the authors point out that the findings should be validated in a larger study. Bulk unsorted samples precluded comparing CD4+ and CD8+ T cell repertoires. Just about 7-25% of top clones turned up in all five regions of a tumor, which suggests spatial heterogeneity among tumor-infiltrating T cells. Only the TCR beta chain was sequenced, which likely underestimates true repertoire diversity because unpaired alpha chains were not captured.

Using a constant-region primer and ProtoScript II reverse transcriptase, TCRbeta-specific cDNA was reverse-transcribed from 500 ng total RNA. Construction of the TCRbeta libraries relied on three nested rounds of multiplex PCR, following a slightly modified ARM-PCR procedure. The first two PCR rounds used multiplex TRBV1-TRBV30 forward primers with a Cbeta reverse primer, each for roughly 10 cycles. Sample barcodes and Illumina adapters were added in a final 25-cycle PCR with Deep VentR polymerase. Before sequencing, amplicons of 200-500 bp were gel-purified using a QIAquick gel extraction kit. TCRbeta amplicons were sequenced on an Illumina HiSeq 2500 with 250-bp paired-end reads. The original pipeline was this. To recover full CDR3 sequences, reads were quality-trimmed using Trimmomatic v0.33 and paired reads were then merged using FLASH v1.2.11. V, D and J germline segments were assigned to the rearranged TCRbeta sequences using MiGEC v1.2.1b. Clonotype statistics and Shannon-Wiener diversity indices were computed with VDJtools v1.0.0. To cut down on sampling bias, every analysis after diversity analysis relied on just the 250 most abundant clonotypes from each sample. TCRdb's own reprocessing of the public reads used fastp at Q25 and MiXCR and kept productive beta chains. Identical CDR3 protein sequences are pooled into one entry, listed with their most common genes and DNA. The V and J calls shown here were made by TCRdb, not taken from the authors' results. The sample profile shows around 71,000 distinct CDR3 sequences; 70% to 75% of them were found once. The ten largest account for roughly 13% of the sample.

This TCR derives from a woman aged 55-70 years with primary liver carcinoma and hepatitis B virus infection. The specimen sequenced was liver tumor tissue from sampling region 4. The cell subset or site label, read with the paper, signifies: tumor region T4, right-lateral pole. The chain links TRBV11-2 with TRBJ2-3, with the D gene too uncertain to name. The CDR3 in this case is CASSLGIRREGTDAKHF. The nucleotide sequence reads TGTGCCAGCAGCTTAGGGATTCGAAGGGAAGGCACAGATGCGAAGCATTTT. With the rest looked up from the reference TRBV11-2 and TRBJ2-3 genes rather than sequenced, the full variable domain is EAGVAQSPRYKIIEKRQSVAFWCNPISGHATLYWYQQILGQGPKLLIQFQNNGVVDDSQLPKDRFSAERLKGVDSTLKIQPAKLEDSAVYLCASSLGIRREGTDAKHFGPGTRLTVL.